Following are 28 T cell receptor beta chains from one sample sequenced in a study of glioma-infiltrating T cells after dendritic cell vaccination. The time point is: after dendritic cell vaccination, including at tumor progression/relapse. Using immunoSEQ multiplex PCR, the repertoire was profiled, and TCRdb retains in-frame clones only, with some absent. The sample holds 50,000 to 55,000 clones, about 88% seen once. The specimen was blood, collected after dendritic cell vaccination. The receptors stem from a human donor with glioblastoma.

The rearrangement links TRBV7-9 to TRBJ2-1, with 8 bases matching TRBD2. CDR3 length equals 15 residues. CDR1 is SEHNR, CDR2 FQNEAQ, per germline (reference sequence). After removal of 5 bases from V and 4 bases from J, the junction contained 7 bases not matched to a gene. The CDR3 DNA reads TGTGCCAGCAGCCCAGCCGGGACTAGATACAATGAGCAGTTCTTC. This sequence encodes CASSPAGTRYNEQFF. Drawing the rest from reference TRBV7-9 and TRBJ2-1, the complete variable domain is DTGVSQNPRHKITKRGQNVTFRCDPISEHNRLYWYRQTLGQGPEFLTYFQNEAQLEKSRLLSDRFSAERPKGSFSTLEIQRTEQGDSAMYLCASSPAGTRYNEQFFGPGTRLTVL.

In DNA, the CDR3 is TGTGCCAGCAGTTACGGGGAGCTGTGGACTGAAGCTTTCTTT. This encodes CASSYGELWTEAFF. V and J are TRBV6-5 and TRBJ1-1; D is unresolved. The CDR3 extends over 14 amino acids. The V end was cut by 2 bases, the J end by 5 bases, with 12 bases between. CDR1 and CDR2 (germline): MNHEY, SVGAGI.

The chain has TRBV10-2 and TRBJ1-3; TRBD1 matches 8 bases. V was pared by 1 base and J by 2 bases, with 4 bases of the junction left unmatched. Germline V gene lookup returns CDR1 WSHSY and CDR2 SAAADI. CDR3 size: 16 residues. The CDR3, as DNA: TGCGCCAGCAGTGAGTTCAGGGGGCCGACTGGAAACACCATATATTTT. As protein: CASSEFRGPTGNTIYF.

V and J are TRBV6-5 and TRBJ2-1, with 11 nucleotides matching TRBD2. J was trimmed by 4 bases and V by 4 bases; bases with no gene match: 6. Germline CDR1 and CDR2: MNHEY and SVGAGI. The CDR3 contains 16 residues. CDR3 DNA sequence: TGTGCCAGCAGTTTTGGAGGGACTAGCGGATACAATGAGCAGTTCTTC. Encoded protein: CASSFGGTSGYNEQFF.

The chain is built from TRBV5-4 and TRBJ2-3; 9 positions agree with TRBD1. CDR1 is SGHNT, CDR2 YYREEE, per germline (reference sequence). Unmatched junction bases numbered 2, after V lost 4 bases and J lost 2 bases. The CDR3 length is 14 residues. The CDR3 nucleotides are TGTGCCAGCAGCCGGGACAGGGTCACAGATACGCAGTATTTT. As protein: CASSRDRVTDTQYF.

The chain joins TRBV28 to TRBJ2-1, with D possibly being TRBD2 (6 bases). This CDR3 has 19 residues. V was cut by 5 bases and J by 8 bases, with 31 bases left in between. Germline CDR1 is MDHEN and CDR2 is SYDVKM. This chain's CDR3 is CASSGPLGPGGLWIHEQFF. CDR3 DNA sequence: TGTGCCAGCAGTGGGCCTCTAGGTCCTGGAGGGTTGTGGATCCATGAGCAGTTCTTC.

This clone was seen a handful of times. The chain's CDR3 is CASSWGQAVYEQYF. The CDR3, as DNA: TGTGCCAGCAGCTGGGGCCAAGCCGTCTACGAGCAGTACTTC. V usage is TRBV5-6 and J usage is TRBJ2-7; a weak D match, TRBD1 (5 bases). Looked up from germline, CDR1 is SGHDT and CDR2 is YYEEEE. The ends were cut back, 3 bases at V and 3 bases at J, with 13 bases in the middle. The CDR3 loop spans 14 amino acids.

The chain combines TRBV19 with TRBJ1-5; no reliable D call. Per the germline V gene, CDR1 is LNHDA and CDR2 is SQIVND (reference sequence). The V gene lost 9 bases and the J gene lost 7 bases, with 13 bases spanning the gap. The CDR3 has 12 amino acids. CDR3 residues: CASQDFGQPQHF. The DNA of the CDR3 is TGTGCCAGCCAAGATTTTGGCCAGCCCCAGCATTTT.

The V call is TRBV7-9, the J call TRBJ1-2, with 11 bases identical to TRBD1. After removal of 6 bases from V and 5 bases from J, the junction contained 5 bases not matched to a gene. Germline loops: CDR1 SEHNR, CDR2 FQNEAQ (reference sequence). The length of the CDR3 is 14 residues. CDR3 region: CASSRGTGGYGYTF. DNA for the CDR3: TGTGCCAGCAGTCGAGGGACAGGGGGGTATGGCTACACCTTC.

The rearrangement links TRBV14 to TRBJ2-1; the D gene is possibly TRBD2 (7 bases). V lost 1 base and J lost 5, with 21 bases in between. This CDR3 has 18 residues. Germline loops: CDR1 SGHDN, CDR2 FVKESK. The CDR3: CASSQVGGRAFRNNEQFF. DNA of the CDR3: TGTGCCAGCAGCCAAGTAGGGGGGAGGGCCTTTCGGAACAATGAGCAGTTCTTC.

The chain couples TRBV28 to TRBJ1-3, with a tentative D call TRBD1 (6 bases). Germline V lookup: CDR1 MDHEN, CDR2 SYDVKM. Between the trimmed V and J ends, which lost 5 bases and 9 bases, there was a span of 14 bases. The CDR3 consists of 13 residues. The CDR3 protein is CASSQTGKATIYF. The CDR3 coding sequence is TGTGCCAGCAGTCAAACAGGGAAGGCCACCATATATTTT.

The rearrangement uses TRBV20-1 and TRBJ1-1, with D tentatively TRBD1 (6 bases). V was clipped by 6 bases and J by 11 bases, with 13 bases between them. The germline V gene encodes CDR1 DFQATT and CDR2 SNEGSKA (reference sequence). CDR3 size: 10 residues. DNA for the CDR3: TGCAGTGCCACCACAGGGTTGGCTTTCTTT. It yields the protein CSATTGLAFF.

The rearrangement joins TRBV5-6 to TRBJ2-1, with a possible D match to TRBD2 (5 bases). Germline CDR1 and CDR2: SGHDT and YYEEEE. Trimming left V 3 bases short and J 8 bases short, with 21 bases between. The CDR3 contains 16 residues. CDR3 nucleotides: TGTGCCAGCAGCTCGATGGCGAACCACCCCGGGGATGAGCAGTTCTTC. Translation: CASSSMANHPGDEQFF. The full variable domain, with the rest looked up from reference TRBV5-6 and TRBJ2-1, is DAGVTQSPTHLIKTRGQQVTLRCSPKSGHDTVSWYQQALGQGPQFIFQYYEEEERQRGNFPDRFSGHQFPNYSSELNVNALLLGDSALYLCASSSMANHPGDEQFFGPGTRLTVL.

This sequence joins TRBV7-2 and TRBJ1-5, with 8 positions matching TRBD1. The CDR3 contains 16 residues. The V segment lost 1 base and the J segment 5 bases; nucleotides outside the gene matches: 7. The germline CDR1 and CDR2 sequences are SGHTA and FQGNSA. The CDR3 reads CASSLGQSQGDQPQHF. The CDR3 region has the DNA TGTGCCAGCAGCTTAGGTCAGTCACAGGGGGATCAGCCCCAGCATTTT.

This rearrangement joins TRBV11-2 to TRBJ2-1; D is perhaps TRBD2 (6 bases). Trimming left V 4 bases short and J 6 bases short, with 16 bases between. The germline gives CDR1 SGHAT, CDR2 FQNNGV. This CDR3 region has 15 residues. The CDR3 loop is CASSSSGSFGNEQFF. Here the CDR3 DNA reads TGTGCCAGCAGCTCGTCCGGGAGTTTTGGCAATGAGCAGTTCTTC.

The gene calls are TRBV5-1 and TRBJ2-7; weak D call: TRBD2 (5 bases). V was shortened by 2 bases and J by 7 bases, with 16 bases between the two germline ends. Germline-derived CDR1 and CDR2 are SGHRS and YFSETQ. This CDR3 region has 14 residues. Here the CDR3 reads CASSFRTGGGEQYF. The CDR3 nucleotides read TGCGCCAGCAGCTTCCGGACGGGCGGCGGGGAGCAGTACTTC.

The V gene is TRBV19, the J gene TRBJ1-5; D remains unclear. The V end lost 1 base, the J end lost 9 bases, and 10 bases lay between the germline ends. Germline V gives CDR1 LNHDA, CDR2 SQIVND (reference sequence). This CDR3 spans 13 amino acids. The CDR3 DNA follows: TGTGCCAGTAGTATAGGGGTAGGAGGGCCCCAGCATTTT. It translates to CASSIGVGGPQHF.

The chain employs TRBV6-5 and TRBJ2-7; 8 bases line up with TRBD1. V was clipped by 6 bases and J by 2 bases; unmatched bases: 9. The CDR3 covers 15 residues. The germline V gene encodes CDR1 MNHEY and CDR2 SVGAGI. The CDR3 protein is CASSLRQGRAYEQYF. In DNA, the CDR3 is TGTGCCAGCAGCCTCCGACAGGGGCGGGCCTACGAGCAGTACTTC.

The chain employs TRBV5-6 and TRBJ2-5; D is possibly TRBD2 (5 bases). The CDR3 consists of 14 residues. The V gene's germline CDR1 is SGHDT and CDR2 YYEEEE. V lost 6 bases, J lost 2 bases, and 14 bases lay in between. CDR3: CASTRGRQQETQYF. The DNA of the CDR3 is TGTGCCAGCACCCGGGGTAGGCAGCAAGAGACCCAGTACTTC.

This rearrangement joins TRBV10-3 to TRBJ2-2, with TRBD2 identical over 9 bases. V lost 10 bases to trimming and J lost 3 bases; unmatched junction nucleotides: 12. CDR1 and CDR2 from the germline V gene are ENHRY and SYGVKD. The CDR3 is 16 amino acids. CDR3 DNA: TGTGCCACCACGGGACTAGCCTTCACTGACACCGGGGAGCTGTTTTTT. Translated: CATTGLAFTDTGELFF.

V is TRBV7-3 and J is TRBJ2-2; unclear D gene. The CDR3 is 13 amino acids. Trimming shortened V by 3 bases and J by 4 bases, and 6 bases separated the two germline ends. Germline CDR1 is SGHTA and CDR2 is FQGTGA. The CDR3 spells CASSFSSTGELFF. The DNA of the CDR3 is TGTGCCAGCAGCTTTAGCAGCACCGGGGAGCTGTTTTTT.

The rearrangement links TRBV27 to TRBJ2-1, with TRBD2 identical over 9 bases. V lost 1 base and J lost 7; bases outside the gene matches: 5. The germline CDR1 and CDR2 sequences are MNHEY and SMNVEV (reference sequence). CDR3 length equals 15 residues. The CDR3 DNA follows: TGTGCCAGCAGTTTATTCGCGGCGGGAGGGAATGAGCAGTTCTTC. Translated, it gives CASSLFAAGGNEQFF.

This clone was seen just once. The chain uses TRBV10-3 and TRBJ2-7; D is uncertain. With 3 bases removed from V and 1 base from J, the gap between germline ends came to 10 bases. The CDR3 is 14 amino acids. In germline, CDR1 is ENHRY, CDR2 SYGVKD. Written as DNA, the CDR3 is TGTGCCATCAGTGAAGCAGCGAGATCCTACGAGCAGTACTTC. Amino acids: CAISEAARSYEQYF.

The genes are TRBV5-6 and TRBJ1-2; no clear D gene. CDR1 and CDR2 (germline): SGHDT, YYEEEE. V lost 3 bases and J 6 bases, leaving 9 bases between the germline ends. This CDR3 region has 12 residues. CDR3 nucleotides: TGTGCCAGCAGCTGGAGGGTAAATGGCTACACCTTC. Translating gives CASSWRVNGYTF. Filled out from reference TRBV5-6 and TRBJ1-2, the complete variable domain reads DAGVTQSPTHLIKTRGQQVTLRCSPKSGHDTVSWYQQALGQGPQFIFQYYEEEERQRGNFPDRFSGHQFPNYSSELNVNALLLGDSALYLCASSWRVNGYTFGSGTRLTVV.

The V and J genes are TRBV9 and TRBJ2-3; 10 bases match TRBD2. Germline CDR1 SGDLS, CDR2 YYNGEE. V shed 4 bases, J shed 4 bases, and the junction held 9 bases outside the gene matches. This CDR3 spans 16 amino acids. Here the CDR3 DNA reads TGTGCCAGCAGCCCTCGAGCGGGAGGGCCCGCAGATACGCAGTATTTT. Protein: CASSPRAGGPADTQYF.

This chain uses TRBV7-8 with TRBJ2-2, with 10 bases fitting TRBD2. Per the germline V gene, CDR1 is SGHVS and CDR2 is FQNEAQ. The CDR3 sequence is 14 residues long. V lost 7 bases and J lost 5; bases outside the gene matches: 4. This chain's CDR3 is CASNGLAVTGELFF. Here the CDR3 DNA reads TGTGCCAGCAATGGACTAGCGGTTACCGGGGAGCTGTTTTTT.

V usage is TRBV28 and J usage is TRBJ1-1, with D maybe TRBD1 (5 bases). The V gene's germline CDR1 is MDHEN and CDR2 SYDVKM. The CDR3 loop spans 15 amino acids. With 5 bases removed from V and 0 bases from J, the gap between germline ends came to 13 bases. CDR3 amino acids: CASSPPGALNTEAFF. In nucleotides, the CDR3 is TGTGCCAGCAGTCCTCCTGGGGCCCTGAACACTGAAGCTTTCTTT.

This clone was counted only a few times. The chain links TRBV7-6 to TRBJ2-2; no clear D. The CDR3 length is 15 residues. The ends were cut back, 1 base at V and 6 bases at J, with 12 bases in the middle. CDR1 is SGHVS and CDR2 is FNYEAQ in the germline V gene. CDR3 in DNA: TGTGCCAGCAGCTTAGTCCGCGAGGTGTCCGGGGAGCTGTTTTTT. It is translated as CASSLVREVSGELFF.